Listed below are T cell receptor beta chains from one sample, sequenced in a study of T cell responses to AZD1222 COVID-19 vaccine. The protocol was immunoSEQ multiplex PCR, while the TCRdb copy is restricted to in-frame clones and leaves out a portion. The table lists under 80,000 clones, 81% of them singletons. The sequences come from peripheral blood, collected 28 days after the second AZD1222 dose. The receptors shown here come from an adult who received the AZD1222 COVID-19 vaccine. Both conserved end residues are part of each CDR3. The D gene is left open where the match is weak. Expanded clones get a size class; other rows say once, few or many, or leave the size out.

abundance: -; len: 19; d_gene: -; v_gene: TRBV2; j_gene: TRBJ2-7; CDR3nt: TGTGCCAGCAGGGCAGGCCCGAGAAGCGACAGGTATCGACGGGACGAGCAGTACTTC; CDR3aa: CASRAGPRSDRYRRDEQYF
abundance: -; len: 16; d_gene: TRBD2; v_gene: TRBV6-2/TRBV6-3; j_gene: TRBJ2-1; CDR3nt: TGTGCCAGCAGTTACTCGGGGGGGAGTACCTACAATGAGCAGTTCTTC; CDR3aa: CASSYSGGSTYNEQFF
abundance: -; len: 13; d_gene: -; v_gene: TRBV2; j_gene: TRBJ2-5; CDR3nt: TGTGCCAGCAGTGAAGTCCGACAGCCCACCCAGTACTTC; CDR3aa: CASSEVRQPTQYF
abundance: -; len: 15; d_gene: -; v_gene: TRBV19; j_gene: TRBJ1-5; CDR3nt: TGTGCCAGTAGTAATCTGGACGCTAGCAATCAGCCCCAGCATTTT; CDR3aa: CASSNLDASNQPQHF
abundance: many; len: 14; d_gene: TRBD1; v_gene: TRBV12-5; j_gene: TRBJ1-4; CDR3nt: TGTGCTAGTGGCCGAGGACAGGGGGATGAAAAACTGTTTTTT; CDR3aa: CASGRGQGDEKLFF
abundance: -; len: 14; d_gene: -; v_gene: TRBV28; j_gene: TRBJ1-5; CDR3nt: TGTGCCAGCAGAAGACAGGAGATGAATCAGCCCCAGCATTTT; CDR3aa: CASRRQEMNQPQHF
abundance: -; len: 16; d_gene: -; v_gene: TRBV5-1; j_gene: TRBJ2-7; CDR3nt: TGCGCCAGCAGCTTAGTGATAGGGGCGCCGGTTGCGGAGAAGTACTTC; CDR3aa: CASSLVIGAPVAEKYF
abundance: -; len: 12; d_gene: -; v_gene: TRBV5-1; j_gene: TRBJ2-3; CDR3nt: TGCGCCAGCAGCTTGGGACTAGATACGCAGTATTTT; CDR3aa: CASSLGLDTQYF
abundance: -; len: 13; d_gene: -; v_gene: TRBV6-5; j_gene: TRBJ1-1; CDR3nt: TGTGCCAGCAGGAAAGGGGGGAACACTGAAGCTTTCTTT; CDR3aa: CASRKGGNTEAFF
abundance: -; len: 14; d_gene: TRBD1; v_gene: TRBV27; j_gene: TRBJ1-6; CDR3nt: TGTGCCAGCAGTCCGACAGGGATGGATTCACCCCTCCACTTT; CDR3aa: CASSPTGMDSPLHF
abundance: -; len: 14; d_gene: TRBD2; v_gene: TRBV14; j_gene: TRBJ2-7; CDR3nt: TGTGCCAGCAGCCAAGTGTCTAGCGGCAGCGAGCAGTACTTC; CDR3aa: CASSQVSSGSEQYF
abundance: few; len: 15; d_gene: -; v_gene: TRBV13; j_gene: TRBJ1-1; CDR3nt: TGTGCCAGCAGGGATCCCGGGACGGGGAACGCTGAAGCTTTCTTT; CDR3aa: CASRDPGTGNAEAFF
abundance: -; len: 15; d_gene: -; v_gene: TRBV5-4; j_gene: TRBJ2-7; CDR3nt: TGTGCCAGCAGCCCGGGTGGGGCTGAGGGATACGAGCAGTACTTC; CDR3aa: CASSPGGAEGYEQYF
abundance: -; len: 15; d_gene: TRBD1; v_gene: TRBV6-5; j_gene: TRBJ1-1; CDR3nt: TGTGCCAGCAGGCTGACAGGGATAAGTAACACTGAAGCTTTCTTT; CDR3aa: CASRLTGISNTEAFF
abundance: -; len: 16; d_gene: TRBD1; v_gene: TRBV9; j_gene: TRBJ2-3; CDR3nt: TGTGCCAGCAGCCCCCGAGGGACAGGAAGGACAGATACGCAGTATTTT; CDR3aa: CASSPRGTGRTDTQYF
abundance: -; len: 16; d_gene: -; v_gene: TRBV28; j_gene: TRBJ2-7; CDR3nt: TGTGCCAGCAGTTTTAATCTCCGAATACCCTCCTACGAGCAGTACTTC; CDR3aa: CASSFNLRIPSYEQYF
abundance: -; len: 16; d_gene: -; v_gene: TRBV7-3; j_gene: TRBJ2-1; CDR3nt: TGTGCCAGCAGCACACCGACCGGGATCCATTACAATGAGCAGTTCTTC; CDR3aa: CASSTPTGIHYNEQFF
abundance: -; len: 19; d_gene: TRBD1; v_gene: TRBV6-2/TRBV6-3; j_gene: TRBJ2-5; CDR3nt: TGTGCCAGCAGTCCCAGAGGACAGAGGGGAACAGGGGTAAGAGAGACCCAGTACTTC; CDR3aa: CASSPRGQRGTGVRETQYF
abundance: -; len: 13; d_gene: -; v_gene: TRBV11-2; j_gene: TRBJ2-2; CDR3nt: TGTGCCAGCAGCTTAGGGGAAACCGGGGAGCTGTTTTTT; CDR3aa: CASSLGETGELFF
abundance: many; len: 15; d_gene: TRBD1; v_gene: TRBV6-5; j_gene: TRBJ2-5; CDR3nt: TGTGCCAGCAGTCGAAGGGGGCAGGTCCAAGAGACCCAGTACTTC; CDR3aa: CASSRRGQVQETQYF
abundance: -; len: 14; d_gene: TRBD2; v_gene: TRBV5-4; j_gene: TRBJ2-7; CDR3nt: TGTGCCAGCAGCCCGGGACTAGCGGGAGTAGAGCAGTACTTC; CDR3aa: CASSPGLAGVEQYF
abundance: -; len: 14; d_gene: -; v_gene: TRBV11-2; j_gene: TRBJ1-4; CDR3nt: TGTGCCAGCAGCTTAGGGGTTTTTAATGAAAAACTGTTTTTT; CDR3aa: CASSLGVFNEKLFF
abundance: -; len: 13; d_gene: -; v_gene: TRBV5-1; j_gene: TRBJ2-7; CDR3nt: TGCGCCAGCAGCCCCCGGGCAGCATACGAGCAGTACTTC; CDR3aa: CASSPRAAYEQYF
abundance: -; len: 15; d_gene: TRBD2; v_gene: TRBV6-5; j_gene: TRBJ2-2; CDR3nt: TGTGCCAGCAGTCCGCGACTAGCGGGAACCGGGGAGCTGTTTTTT; CDR3aa: CASSPRLAGTGELFF
abundance: once; len: 15; d_gene: -; v_gene: TRBV27; j_gene: TRBJ1-4; CDR3nt: TGTGCCAGCAGCCGCATAGGGGGGCGCTGGGAAAAACTGTTTTTT; CDR3aa: CASSRIGGRWEKLFF
abundance: -; len: 17; d_gene: TRBD2; v_gene: TRBV11-2; j_gene: TRBJ2-7; CDR3nt: TGTGCCAGCAGCTGGGCGACTAGCGCGGCAACAATTTACGAGCAGTACTTC; CDR3aa: CASSWATSAATIYEQYF
abundance: -; len: 14; d_gene: -; v_gene: TRBV30; j_gene: TRBJ2-3; CDR3nt: TGTGCCTGGAGACCGGGGACTAGCACAGATACGCAGTATTTT; CDR3aa: CAWRPGTSTDTQYF
abundance: -; len: 14; d_gene: -; v_gene: TRBV5-1; j_gene: TRBJ2-3; CDR3nt: TGCGCCAGCAGCCCCTCAGGGGGCACAGATACGCAGTATTTT; CDR3aa: CASSPSGGTDTQYF
abundance: few; len: 13; d_gene: -; v_gene: TRBV27; j_gene: TRBJ2-2; CDR3nt: TGTGCCAGCAGTTTATGGGGGGGGCGGGAGCTGTTTTTT; CDR3aa: CASSLWGGRELFF
abundance: -; len: 13; d_gene: -; v_gene: TRBV5-5; j_gene: TRBJ1-6; CDR3nt: TGTGCCAGCAGCCAGACTCGCATTTCACCCCTCCACTTT; CDR3aa: CASSQTRISPLHF
abundance: once; len: 15; d_gene: TRBD1; v_gene: TRBV19; j_gene: TRBJ2-7; CDR3nt: TGTGCCAGTAGTATCCCCTCCCCAGGGGGCTACGAGCAGTACTTC; CDR3aa: CASSIPSPGGYEQYF
abundance: -; len: 12; d_gene: -; v_gene: TRBV3-1/TRBV3-2; j_gene: TRBJ2-7; CDR3nt: TGTGCCAGCAGCCGAAGGGAGGAGCGGCAGTACTTC; CDR3aa: CASSRREERQYF
abundance: -; len: 15; d_gene: TRBD2; v_gene: TRBV7-3; j_gene: TRBJ2-3; CDR3nt: TGTGCCAGCAGCTTATTCGGGAGGGTTTCAGATACGCAGTATTTT; CDR3aa: CASSLFGRVSDTQYF
abundance: few; len: 15; d_gene: TRBD1; v_gene: TRBV6-5; j_gene: TRBJ2-7; CDR3nt: TGTGCCAGCAGTTACGGGACAGGGGACCTCTACGAGCAGTACTTC; CDR3aa: CASSYGTGDLYEQYF
abundance: -; len: 14; d_gene: -; v_gene: TRBV18; j_gene: TRBJ2-7; CDR3nt: TGTGCCAGCTCACCACCTTCGAGCTCCTACGAGCAGTACTTC; CDR3aa: CASSPPSSSYEQYF
abundance: -; len: 13; d_gene: -; v_gene: TRBV27; j_gene: TRBJ2-2; CDR3nt: TGTGCCAGCAGTTTTCCGGGGATCGGGGAGCTGTTTTTT; CDR3aa: CASSFPGIGELFF
abundance: -; len: 15; d_gene: -; v_gene: TRBV5-1; j_gene: TRBJ2-1; CDR3nt: TGCGCCAGCAGCTTGGTTCGGGATAGCTACAATGAGCAGTTCTTC; CDR3aa: CASSLVRDSYNEQFF
abundance: -; len: 18; d_gene: -; v_gene: TRBV12-2; j_gene: TRBJ2-5; CDR3nt: TGTGCAAGTCGCTCTGGGGGGATGGCTAGCGGGAGAGGAGAGACCCAGTACTTC; CDR3aa: CASRSGGMASGRGETQYF
abundance: once; len: 15; d_gene: -; v_gene: TRBV5-4; j_gene: TRBJ1-4; CDR3nt: TGTGCCAGCAGTCCCGGACTGAGTACGAATGAAAAACTGTTTTTT; CDR3aa: CASSPGLSTNEKLFF
abundance: -; len: 14; d_gene: -; v_gene: TRBV3-1/TRBV3-2; j_gene: TRBJ1-2; CDR3nt: TGTGCCAGCAGCCAAGATGGGGGTCCCTGGGGCTACACCTTC; CDR3aa: CASSQDGGPWGYTF